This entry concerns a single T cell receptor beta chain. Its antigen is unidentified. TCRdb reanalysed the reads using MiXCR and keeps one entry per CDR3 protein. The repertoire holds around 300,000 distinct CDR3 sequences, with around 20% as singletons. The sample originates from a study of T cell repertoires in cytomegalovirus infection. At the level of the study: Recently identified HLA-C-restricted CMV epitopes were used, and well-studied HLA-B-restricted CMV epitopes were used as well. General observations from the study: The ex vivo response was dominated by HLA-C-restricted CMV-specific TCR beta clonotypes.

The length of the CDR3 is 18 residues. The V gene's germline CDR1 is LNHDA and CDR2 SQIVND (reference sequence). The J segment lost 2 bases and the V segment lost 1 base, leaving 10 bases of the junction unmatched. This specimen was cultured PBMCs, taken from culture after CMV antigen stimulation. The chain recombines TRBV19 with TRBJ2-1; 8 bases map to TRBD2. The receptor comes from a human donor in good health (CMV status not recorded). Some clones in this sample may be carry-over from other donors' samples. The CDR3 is CASSIVPGGGRAYNEQFF. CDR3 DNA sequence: TGTGCCAGTAGTATAGTCCCCGGCGGGGGGCGAGCCTACAATGAGCAGTTCTTC. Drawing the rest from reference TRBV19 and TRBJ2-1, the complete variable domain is DGGITQSPKYLFRKEGQNVTLSCEQNLNHDAMYWYRQDPGQGLRLIYYSQIVNDFQKGDIAEGYSVSREKKESFPLTVTSAQKNPTAFYLCASSIVPGGGRAYNEQFFGPGTRLTVL.